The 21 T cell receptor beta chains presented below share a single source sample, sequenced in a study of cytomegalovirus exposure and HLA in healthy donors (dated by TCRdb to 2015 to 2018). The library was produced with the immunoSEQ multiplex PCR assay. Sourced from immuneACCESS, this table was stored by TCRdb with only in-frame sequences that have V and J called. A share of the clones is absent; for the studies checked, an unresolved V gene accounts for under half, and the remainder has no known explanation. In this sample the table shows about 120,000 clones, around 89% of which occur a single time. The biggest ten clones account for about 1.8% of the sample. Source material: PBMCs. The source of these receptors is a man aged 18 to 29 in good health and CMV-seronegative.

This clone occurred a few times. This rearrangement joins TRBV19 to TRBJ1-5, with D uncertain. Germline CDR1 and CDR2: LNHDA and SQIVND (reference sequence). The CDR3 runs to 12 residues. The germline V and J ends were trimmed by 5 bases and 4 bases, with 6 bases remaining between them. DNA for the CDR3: TGTGCCAGTAGTGCTATTAATCAGCCCCAGCATTTT. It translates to CASSAINQPQHF.

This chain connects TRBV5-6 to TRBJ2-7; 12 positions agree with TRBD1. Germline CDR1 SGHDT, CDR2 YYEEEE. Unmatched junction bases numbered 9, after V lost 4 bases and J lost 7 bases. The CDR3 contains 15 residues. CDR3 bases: TGTGCCAGCAGCAAGACCCGGGACAGGGGGCTAGAGCAGTACTTC. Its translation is CASSKTRDRGLEQYF.

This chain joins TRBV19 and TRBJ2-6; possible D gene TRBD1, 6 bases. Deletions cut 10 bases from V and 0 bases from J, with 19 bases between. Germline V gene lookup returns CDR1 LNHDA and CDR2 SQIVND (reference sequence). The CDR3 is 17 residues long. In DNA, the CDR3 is TGTGCCAATAGCCCGGGCAGGGGTCGCTCTGGGGCCAACGTCCTGACTTTC. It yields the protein CANSPGRGRSGANVLTF.

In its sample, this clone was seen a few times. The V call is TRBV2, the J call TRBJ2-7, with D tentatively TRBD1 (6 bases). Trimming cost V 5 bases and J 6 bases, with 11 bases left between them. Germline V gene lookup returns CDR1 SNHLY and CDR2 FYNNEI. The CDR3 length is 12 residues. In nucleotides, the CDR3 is TGTGCCAGCAGTTCCACAGGGATCGAGCAGTACTTC. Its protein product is CASSSTGIEQYF.

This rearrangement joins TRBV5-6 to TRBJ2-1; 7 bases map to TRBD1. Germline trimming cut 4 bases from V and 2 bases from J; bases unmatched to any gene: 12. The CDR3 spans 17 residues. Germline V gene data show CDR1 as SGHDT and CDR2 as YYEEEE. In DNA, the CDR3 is TGTGCCAGCAGCACACGGGACAGAAACCGTCCCTACAATGAGCAGTTCTTC. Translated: CASSTRDRNRPYNEQFF.

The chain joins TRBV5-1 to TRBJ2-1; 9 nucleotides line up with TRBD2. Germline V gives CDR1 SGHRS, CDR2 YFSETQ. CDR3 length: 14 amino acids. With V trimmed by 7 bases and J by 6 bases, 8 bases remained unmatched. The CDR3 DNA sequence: TGCGCCAGCGGGGAGCGGGGGGCCGTCAATGAGCAGTTCTTC. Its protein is CASGERGAVNEQFF. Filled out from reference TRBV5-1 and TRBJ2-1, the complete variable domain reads KAGVTQTPRYLIKTRGQQVTLSCSPISGHRSVSWYQQTPGQGLQFLFEYFSETQRNKGNFPGRFSGRQFSNSRSEMNVSTLELGDSALYLCASGERGAVNEQFFGPGTRLTVL.

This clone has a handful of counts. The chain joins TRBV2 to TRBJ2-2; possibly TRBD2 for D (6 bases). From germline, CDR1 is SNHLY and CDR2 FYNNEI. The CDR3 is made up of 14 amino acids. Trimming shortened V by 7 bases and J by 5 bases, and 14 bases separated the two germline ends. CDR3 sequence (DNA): TGTGCCAGCATTCTTAGGGGAGGTACCGGGGAGCTGTTTTTT. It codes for CASILRGGTGELFF.

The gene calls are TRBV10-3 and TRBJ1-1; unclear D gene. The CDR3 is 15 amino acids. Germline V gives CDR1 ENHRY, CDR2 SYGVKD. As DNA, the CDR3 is TGTGGCACTACCCCGAATATCCCAAATGGCACTGAAGCTTTCTTT. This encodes CGTTPNIPNGTEAFF.

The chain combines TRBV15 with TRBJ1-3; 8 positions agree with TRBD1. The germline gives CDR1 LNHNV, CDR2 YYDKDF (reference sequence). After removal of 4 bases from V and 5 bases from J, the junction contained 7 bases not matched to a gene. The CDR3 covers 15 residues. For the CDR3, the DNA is TGTGCCACCAGCATTGGGACAGGAGTCCGAAACACCATATATTTT. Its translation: CATSIGTGVRNTIYF.

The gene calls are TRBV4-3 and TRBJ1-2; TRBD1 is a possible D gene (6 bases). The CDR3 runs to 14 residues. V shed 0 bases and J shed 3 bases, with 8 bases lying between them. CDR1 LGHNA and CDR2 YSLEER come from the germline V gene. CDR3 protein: CASSQEHRDYGYTF. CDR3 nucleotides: TGCGCCAGCAGCCAAGAGCACAGGGACTATGGCTACACCTTC.

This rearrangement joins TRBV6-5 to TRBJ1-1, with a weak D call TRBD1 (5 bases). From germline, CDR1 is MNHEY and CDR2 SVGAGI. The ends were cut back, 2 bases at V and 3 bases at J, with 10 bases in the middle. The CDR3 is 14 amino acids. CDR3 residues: CASSYAGTDTEAFF. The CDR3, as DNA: TGTGCCAGCAGTTACGCGGGGACGGACACTGAAGCTTTCTTT.

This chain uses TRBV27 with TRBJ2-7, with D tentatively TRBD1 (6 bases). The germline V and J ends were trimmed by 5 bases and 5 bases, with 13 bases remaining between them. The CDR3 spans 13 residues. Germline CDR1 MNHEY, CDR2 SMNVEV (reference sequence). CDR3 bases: TGTGCCAGCAGTCCCCCCTACAGGGACGAGCAGTACTTC. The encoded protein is CASSPPYRDEQYF.

The CDR3 loop is CASSQLGIQATEAFF. In DNA form, the CDR3 reads TGTGCCAGCAGCCAATTAGGAATACAGGCGACTGAAGCTTTCTTT. The genes are TRBV7-8 and TRBJ1-1; a weak D match, TRBD1 (5 bases). This CDR3 comprises 15 residues. V was cut by 5 bases and J by 5 bases, with 18 bases left in between. Germline loops: CDR1 SGHVS, CDR2 FQNEAQ.

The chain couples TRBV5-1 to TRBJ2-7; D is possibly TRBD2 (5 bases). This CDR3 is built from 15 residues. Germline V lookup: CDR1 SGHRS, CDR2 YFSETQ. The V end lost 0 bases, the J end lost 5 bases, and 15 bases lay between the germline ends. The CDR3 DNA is TGCGCCAGCAGCTTGGCTGGACTCTACCGGCACGAGCAGTACTTC. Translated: CASSLAGLYRHEQYF.

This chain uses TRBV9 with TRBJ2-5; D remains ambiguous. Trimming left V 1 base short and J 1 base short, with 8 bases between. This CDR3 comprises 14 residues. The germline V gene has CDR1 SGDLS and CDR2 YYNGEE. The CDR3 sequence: CASSVSASQETQYF. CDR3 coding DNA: TGTGCCAGCAGCGTAAGTGCGTCCCAAGAGACCCAGTACTTC.

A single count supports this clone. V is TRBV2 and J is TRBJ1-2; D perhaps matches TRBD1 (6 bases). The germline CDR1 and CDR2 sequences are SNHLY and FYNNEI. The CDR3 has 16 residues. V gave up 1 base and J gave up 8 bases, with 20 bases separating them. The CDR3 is CASSEVVRGGWSGYTF. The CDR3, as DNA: TGTGCCAGCAGTGAAGTTGTCAGGGGCGGGTGGTCGGGCTACACCTTC.

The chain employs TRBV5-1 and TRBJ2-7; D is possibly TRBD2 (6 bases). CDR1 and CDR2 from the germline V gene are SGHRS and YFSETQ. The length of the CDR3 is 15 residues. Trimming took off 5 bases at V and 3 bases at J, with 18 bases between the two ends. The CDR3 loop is CASRSAFGGGYEQYF. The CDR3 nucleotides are TGCGCCAGCAGGTCCGCGTTTGGGGGAGGCTACGAGCAGTACTTC.

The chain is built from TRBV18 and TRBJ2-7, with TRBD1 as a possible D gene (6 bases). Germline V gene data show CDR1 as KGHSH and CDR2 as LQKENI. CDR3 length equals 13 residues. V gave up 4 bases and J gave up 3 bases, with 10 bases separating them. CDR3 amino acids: CASSLGTYYEQYF. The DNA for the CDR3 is TGTGCCAGCTCACTAGGGACATACTACGAGCAGTACTTC.

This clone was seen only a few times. The CDR3 spells CATSRDLAGGWNEQFF. The CDR3, as DNA: TGTGCCACCAGCAGAGATCTTGCGGGAGGTTGGAATGAGCAGTTCTTC. This chain links TRBV15 with TRBJ2-1; 8 nucleotides line up with TRBD2. V trimming: 0 bases; J trimming: 7 bases; junction bases outside the gene matches: 8. This CDR3 comprises 16 residues. CDR1 and CDR2 (germline): LNHNV, YYDKDF (reference sequence).

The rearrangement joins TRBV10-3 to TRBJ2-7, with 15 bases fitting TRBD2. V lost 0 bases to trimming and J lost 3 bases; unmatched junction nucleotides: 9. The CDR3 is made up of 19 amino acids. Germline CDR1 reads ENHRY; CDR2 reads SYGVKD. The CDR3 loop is CAISESGLAGGLAYYEQYF. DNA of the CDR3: TGTGCCATCAGTGAGTCGGGACTAGCGGGGGGCTTAGCTTACTACGAGCAGTACTTC.

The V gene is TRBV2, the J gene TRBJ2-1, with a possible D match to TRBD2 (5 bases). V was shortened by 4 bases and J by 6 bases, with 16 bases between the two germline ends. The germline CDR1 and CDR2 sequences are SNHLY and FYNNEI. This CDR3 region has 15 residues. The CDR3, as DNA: TGTGCCAGCAGTGGCGTCTACGGGATTAGCAATGAGCAGTTCTTC. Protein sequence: CASSGVYGISNEQFF.